This is a list of T cell receptor beta chains from one sample in a study of patients and donors after allogeneic stem cell transplantation. TCRdb analysed the RT-PCR reads with MiXCR anew, one entry per CDR3 protein. This sample has 190,000 or so distinct CDR3 sequences, with 35% to 45% found just once. Sequenced input: blood, either unsorted or a sorted T cell fraction (not recorded which). These receptors were taken from a human donor who was either an allogeneic HSCT recipient or a stem cell or donor lymphocyte infusion donor (not recorded which). It is not recorded whose cells these are; they may come from a transplant donor. Each CDR3 is given with its conserved first and last residue. D genes are given only for firm matches. A clone size is listed for some rows: how often the clone was seen (once, few, many), or a class if it is expanded.

few	TRBD1	TRBV4-2	TRBJ1-4	TGTGCCAGCAGCCAAGTGGGACAGGCTAATGAAAAACTGTTTTTT	CASSQVGQANEKLFF
NA	NA	TRBV12-3/TRBV12-4	TRBJ2-7	TGTGCCAGCAGTCGGGGCCCCTACAGCTCCTACGAGCAGTACTTC	CASSRGPYSSYEQYF
NA	TRBD1	TRBV30	TRBJ2-7	TGTGCCTGGAAAGGGCAGGGGGCTATTGAGCAGTACTTC	CAWKGQGAIEQYF
NA	TRBD1	TRBV7-3	TRBJ1-2	TGTGCCAGCAGCACCACTACCGGGGACAGTCGGGGCTACACCTTC	CASSTTTGDSRGYTF
few	NA	TRBV15	TRBJ1-5	TGTGCCACCAGGAAACAAAATAGCAATCAGCCCCAGCATTTT	CATRKQNSNQPQHF
once	TRBD1	TRBV5-1	TRBJ2-1	TGCGCCAGCAGAATGAGTACCGGGACAGGTCTATACAATGAGCAGTTCTTC	CASRMSTGTGLYNEQFF
NA	TRBD1	TRBV12-3/TRBV12-4	TRBJ2-1	TGTGCCAGCAGTCTATATTCGGACAGGGGGCGCAGGAATGAGCAGTTCTTC	CASSLYSDRGRRNEQFF
NA	NA	TRBV3-1	TRBJ1-5	TGTGCCAGCAGCCAAGGGGTCGGACAGCCCCAGCATTTT	CASSQGVGQPQHF
NA	TRBD1	TRBV3-1	TRBJ2-7	TGTGCCAGCAGCCACCCGAGACAGGGGGGCTCCTACGAGCAGTACTTC	CASSHPRQGGSYEQYF
NA	TRBD1	TRBV28	TRBJ2-1	TGTGCCAGCAGTTTAAGGCTCGCAGGGGGTGGTGTGGATGAGCAGTTCTTC	CASSLRLAGGGVDEQFF
NA	NA	TRBV20-1	TRBJ1-5	TGCAGTGCTAGAGTCAACAGCAATCAGCCCCAGCATTTT	CSARVNSNQPQHF
once	TRBD1	TRBV7-9	TRBJ2-7	TGTGCCAGCAGCTTAAGCGCAGGGACAGGGTACGAGCAGTACTTC	CASSLSAGTGYEQYF
few	NA	TRBV20-1	TRBJ1-5	TGCAGTGCTAGAGACTTAGAACGGTATAGCAATCAGCCCCAGCATTTT	CSARDLERYSNQPQHF
few	NA	TRBV6-2/TRBV6-3	TRBJ1-2	TGTGCCAGCAGTTACGAGGGAGTCTATGGCTACACCTTC	CASSYEGVYGYTF
NA	TRBD1	TRBV7-3	TRBJ2-2	TGTGCCAGCAGCTTAGTCCCCACCCCGGGACAGGGGACCGGGGAGCTGTTTTTT	CASSLVPTPGQGTGELFF
NA	TRBD2	TRBV5-1	TRBJ2-5	TGCGCCAGCAGCTCCATTAGGACTAGCGGGGGAGGAGAGACCCAGTACTTC	CASSSIRTSGGGETQYF
NA	TRBD1	TRBV7-9	TRBJ1-1	TGTGCCAGCAGCTTGACAGGGGTTGAAGCTTTCTTT	CASSLTGVEAFF
NA	TRBD1	TRBV20-1	TRBJ1-1	TGCAGCTCTCCGGGACAGGGGACTGAAGCTTTCTTT	CSSPGQGTEAFF
NA	TRBD1	TRBV5-1	TRBJ1-5	TGCGCCAGCAGCCCGGAAGGGACAGTCGATCAGCCCCAGCATTTT	CASSPEGTVDQPQHF
NA	NA	TRBV9	TRBJ2-5	TGTGCCAGCAGCGTGCGTTCCCAAGAGACCCAGTACTTC	CASSVRSQETQYF
many	NA	TRBV15	TRBJ1-3	TGTGCCACCAGCAGAGATGGTTACACCATATATTTT	CATSRDGYTIYF
NA	NA	TRBV28	TRBJ2-1	TGTGCCAGCAGCCTTGGGCGGGGGCCTAACAATGAGCAGTTCTTC	CASSLGRGPNNEQFF
NA	NA	TRBV10-3	TRBJ2-7	TGTGCCATCAGTCACAGGGAATTGAGCTCCTACGAGCAGTACTTC	CAISHRELSSYEQYF
once	NA	TRBV29-1	TRBJ2-2	TGCAGCGTTCTGAGACACACCGGGGAGCTGTTTTTT	CSVLRHTGELFF
few	NA	TRBV6-5	TRBJ1-3	TGTGCCAGCAGTTACTCGAAGACAGCTTATAACTCTGGAAACACCATATATTTT	CASSYSKTAYNSGNTIYF
NA	NA	TRBV4-1	TRBJ1-6	TGCGCCAGCAGAAGCCGGGTCCTTAATTCACCCCTCCACTTT	CASRSRVLNSPLHF
few	NA	TRBV7-9	TRBJ1-5	TGTGCCAGCAGCTTAGGCCAGAGCGAGCCCCAGCATTTT	CASSLGQSEPQHF
NA	NA	TRBV6-5	TRBJ1-1	TGTGCCAGCGGTTACTCGAGGGGGGGAGGCACTGAAGCTTTCTTT	CASGYSRGGGTEAFF
NA	NA	TRBV12-3/TRBV12-4	TRBJ2-5	TGTGCCAGCAGTTTTACGTTAGGGGGGCGCCGGGAGACCCAGTACTTC	CASSFTLGGRRETQYF
NA	NA	TRBV5-1	TRBJ2-3	TGCGCCAGCAGCCATACGTACCCTACACGCACAGATACGCAGTATTTT	CASSHTYPTRTDTQYF
NA	NA	TRBV15	TRBJ1-6	TGTGCCACGGCGTATGTTCATAATTCACCCCTCCACTTT	CATAYVHNSPLHF
NA	NA	TRBV12-3/TRBV12-4	TRBJ1-1	TGTGCCAGCAGTTTCCAAGGCCTCCAAGGGACTGAAGCTTTCTTT	CASSFQGLQGTEAFF
NA	TRBD1	TRBV24-1	TRBJ1-4	TGTGCCACCAGTAGGGACAGGGGGCCTGAAAAACTGTTTTTT	CATSRDRGPEKLFF
few	TRBD1	TRBV28	TRBJ1-5	TGTGCCAGCAGGCCTCCGGGACAGGGGAAGTATCAGCCCCAGCATTTT	CASRPPGQGKYQPQHF
few	TRBD2	TRBV27	TRBJ2-3	TGTGCCACTCAGCGGGGGGACACAGATACGCAGTATTTT	CATQRGDTDTQYF
NA	TRBD2	TRBV29-1	TRBJ2-3	TGCAGCGTTGAGCGCGGGGGGGCTCCAGATACGCAGTATTTT	CSVERGGAPDTQYF
NA	NA	TRBV12-3/TRBV12-4	TRBJ2-7	TGTGCCAGCAGTTTGAACGAGCAGTACTTC	CASSLNEQYF
many	NA	TRBV29-1	TRBJ2-7	TGCAGCGTTGAACAGGGAAGCTCCTACGAGCAGTACTTC	CSVEQGSSYEQYF
NA	NA	TRBV16	TRBJ2-7	TGTGCCAACAACCGGGGACCGAACTACGAGCAGTACTTC	CANNRGPNYEQYF
NA	NA	TRBV7-2	TRBJ1-3	TGTGCCAGCAGCCAAACGGTCTCTGGAAACACCATATATTTT	CASSQTVSGNTIYF
few	NA	TRBV5-1	TRBJ2-1	TGCGCCAGCAGCTTGGCCCAAGGGATTAGCAACAATGAGCAGTTCTTC	CASSLAQGISNNEQFF
few	NA	TRBV7-8	TRBJ1-6	TGTGCCAGCAGCGCAGGGAGAACAGGGCCCTTCCTCCACTTT	CASSAGRTGPFLHF
NA	NA	TRBV4-1	TRBJ2-3	TGCGCCAGCAGCCAAGATCGAGGCACAGATACGCAGTATTTT	CASSQDRGTDTQYF
NA	NA	TRBV4-1	TRBJ1-1	TGCGCCAGCAGCCAAGATCAATCATATTCGAAAGCTTTCTTT	CASSQDQSYSKAFF
once	NA	TRBV9	TRBJ1-1	TGTGCCAGCAGCGTAGCGGTAGGAGTTAACACTGAAGCTTTCTTT	CASSVAVGVNTEAFF
few	NA	TRBV12-3/TRBV12-4	TRBJ2-1	TGTGCCAGCAGTCCCGGGGTTCTACATGAGCAGTTCTTC	CASSPGVLHEQFF
few	TRBD1	TRBV5-1	TRBJ1-2	TGCGCCAGCAGGACAGGGGTTGGTGATGGCTACACCTTC	CASRTGVGDGYTF
NA	NA	TRBV7-2	TRBJ1-5	TGTGCCAGCAGCTTAGTAGGGGGGATTCCGCCCCAGCATTTT	CASSLVGGIPPQHF
NA	TRBD1	TRBV2	TRBJ2-7	TGTGCCAGCAGGATCCGGGACAGGACCTCCTACGAGCAGTACTTC	CASRIRDRTSYEQYF
NA	NA	TRBV5-6	TRBJ1-5	TGTGCCAGCAGCTGGAACCCCAGGGGTGTTATTTACCAGCCCCAGCATTTT	CASSWNPRGVIYQPQHF